These T cell receptor beta chains were read from a single sample in a study of blood T cell repertoires in COVID-19. Profiling relied on immunoSEQ multiplex PCR, and the TCRdb table lists in-frame clones only, not all of them. This sample has fewer than 15,000 clones, with roughly 73% found just once. Specimen: peripheral blood. Source of these receptors: a human donor in a cohort sampled during active COVID-19. CDR3s include the opening cysteine and the closing phenylalanine or tryptophan. D genes are given only for firm matches. Not every row has a clone size; where given, it reads once, few, many or a size class.

clone_size,v_call,d_call,j_call,cdr3_aa,cdr3_nt
NA,TRBV29-1,TRBD1,TRBJ1-2,CSVARTGLDGYTF,TGCAGCGTGGCTAGGACAGGGTTGGATGGCTACACCTTC
medium-sized,TRBV5-6,NA,TRBJ1-4,CASSEQATNEKLFF,TGTGCCAGCAGCGAACAAGCAACTAATGAAAAACTGTTTTTT
NA,TRBV4-1,TRBD1,TRBJ1-2,CASSQDQGQKLSSYGYTF,TGCGCCAGCAGCCAAGATCAGGGACAGAAACTCAGCTCCTATGGCTACACCTTC
NA,TRBV5-1,NA,TRBJ2-2,CASKGTGGLNGELFF,TGCGCCAGCAAGGGAACTGGGGGCCTGAACGGGGAGCTGTTTTTT
once,TRBV27,NA,TRBJ1-6,CASSSGAGSPLHF,TGTGCCAGCAGTTCAGGGGCTGGATCACCCCTCCACTTT
NA,TRBV6-2/TRBV6-3,TRBD2,TRBJ2-4,CASSCGGDIQYF,TGTGCCAGCAGTTGCGGGGGGGACATTCAGTACTTC
once,TRBV7-8,NA,TRBJ2-7,CASSRPYYEQYF,TGTGCCAGCAGCCGACCCTACTACGAGCAGTACTTC
NA,TRBV7-9,TRBD1,TRBJ2-5,CASSLGDRGFQETQYF,TGTGCCAGCAGCTTAGGCGACAGGGGCTTCCAAGAGACCCAGTACTTC
NA,TRBV19,TRBD1,TRBJ2-2,CASSIGQGATGELFF,TGTGCCAGTAGTATTGGACAGGGGGCGACCGGGGAGCTGTTTTTT
NA,TRBV11-2,TRBD1,TRBJ1-4,CASSATGGWEKLFF,TGTGCCAGCAGCGCCACAGGGGGCTGGGAAAAACTGTTTTTT
medium-sized,TRBV9,TRBD2,TRBJ2-2,CASSDGLAVNTGELFF,TGTGCCAGCAGCGACGGACTAGCGGTTAACACCGGGGAGCTGTTTTTT
NA,TRBV30,TRBD2,TRBJ2-2,CAWNGRAMDGELFF,TGTGCCTGGAACGGGAGGGCCATGGACGGGGAGCTGTTTTTT
NA,TRBV29-1,NA,TRBJ2-2,CSVDVGAGGELFF,TGCAGCGTTGATGTAGGGGCAGGCGGGGAGCTGTTTTTT
few,TRBV19,TRBD2,TRBJ2-2,CASRRPGLAATGELFF,TGTGCCAGTAGACGACCGGGACTAGCGGCCACCGGGGAGCTGTTTTTT
NA,TRBV29-1,TRBD1,TRBJ2-2,CSVGQGPGELFF,TGCAGCGTTGGACAGGGGCCCGGGGAGCTGTTTTTT
NA,TRBV6-5,TRBD1,TRBJ1-2,CASSYKGQGGGYTF,TGTGCCAGCAGTTACAAGGGACAGGGAGGTGGCTACACCTTC
NA,TRBV9,NA,TRBJ2-7,CASSVEWGPYEQYF,TGTGCCAGCAGCGTAGAGTGGGGCCCCTACGAGCAGTACTTC
NA,TRBV2,TRBD2,TRBJ2-3,CASKKGPLAGVGDTQYF,TGTGCCAGCAAAAAGGGGCCACTAGCGGGAGTTGGAGATACGCAGTATTTT
NA,TRBV28,NA,TRBJ2-5,CASSLLDSPETQYF,TGTGCCAGCAGTTTACTCGACTCCCCGGAGACCCAGTACTTC
NA,TRBV2,TRBD2,TRBJ2-3,CASSVQRGATDTQYF,TGTGCCAGCAGTGTCCAGCGGGGGGCCACAGATACGCAGTATTTT
NA,TRBV7-9,NA,TRBJ1-2,CASSRDTVRYTF,TGTGCCAGCAGCCGGGACACCGTAAGGTACACCTTC
NA,TRBV14,NA,TRBJ1-2,CASSQGGQDYGYTF,TGTGCCAGCAGCCAAGGTGGGCAGGACTATGGCTACACCTTC
NA,TRBV20-1,TRBD2,TRBJ2-1,CSARVLLAEFF,TGCAGTGCTAGAGTCCTACTAGCGGAGTTCTTC
medium-sized,TRBV28,TRBD2,TRBJ2-7,CASRTGLAGGYEQYF,TGTGCCAGCAGAACCGGACTAGCGGGAGGATACGAGCAGTACTTC
NA,TRBV4-1,NA,TRBJ2-5,CASSQRRLETQYF,TGCGCCAGCAGCCAACGGAGATTGGAGACCCAGTACTTC
NA,TRBV6-2/TRBV6-3,NA,TRBJ2-1,CASSSGLFYNEQFF,TGTGCCAGCAGTTCGGGACTTTTCTACAATGAGCAGTTCTTC
NA,TRBV9,NA,TRBJ2-7,CASSPRGEDEQYF,TGTGCCAGCAGCCCCCGAGGGGAGGACGAGCAGTACTTC
NA,TRBV30,NA,TRBJ1-5,CAWSLEGFQPQHF,TGTGCCTGGAGTCTGGAGGGTTTTCAGCCCCAGCATTTT
NA,TRBV20-1,TRBD1,TRBJ2-5,CSASPDRGAQETQYF,TGCAGTGCTAGTCCGGACAGGGGGGCCCAAGAGACCCAGTACTTC
NA,TRBV19,NA,TRBJ2-1,CASSSVGSSYNEQFF,TGTGCCAGTAGTTCCGTGGGGAGCTCCTACAATGAGCAGTTCTTC
NA,TRBV27,NA,TRBJ2-1,CASSRVADSYNEQFF,TGTGCCAGCAGTCGGGTGGCGGATTCCTACAATGAGCAGTTCTTC
NA,TRBV6-6,TRBD1,TRBJ1-2,CASSYNQGALYGYTF,TGTGCCAGCAGTTACAACCAGGGGGCGCTGTATGGCTACACCTTC
NA,TRBV7-2,NA,TRBJ2-7,CASSLAGIGYEQYF,TGTGCCAGCAGCTTGGCAGGGATAGGCTACGAGCAGTACTTC
once,TRBV14,TRBD1,TRBJ1-4,CASSQRDRNEKLFF,TGTGCCAGCAGCCAACGGGACAGGAATGAAAAACTGTTTTTT
NA,TRBV6-5,NA,TRBJ1-2,CASFEQGRMRGYTF,TGTGCCAGCTTCGAGCAGGGGCGAATGAGAGGGTACACCTTC
NA,TRBV7-9,TRBD1,TRBJ1-2,CASSLSQGAYGYTF,TGTGCCAGCAGCTTATCCCAGGGGGCCTATGGCTACACCTTC
NA,TRBV5-1,TRBD1,TRBJ2-7,CASSPGTGGYEQYF,TGCGCCAGCAGCCCCGGGACAGGGGGCTACGAGCAGTACTTC
once,TRBV4-1,TRBD1,TRBJ2-7,CASSSGGDSYEQYF,TGCGCCAGCAGCTCAGGGGGAGATTCCTACGAGCAGTACTTC
NA,TRBV5-1,TRBD1,TRBJ2-7,CASSLIGGTGGSYEQYF,TGCGCCAGCAGCTTGATAGGCGGGACAGGGGGCTCCTACGAGCAGTACTTC
NA,TRBV6-5,TRBD1,TRBJ1-5,CASSYGGGGNQPQHF,TGTGCCAGCAGTTACGGAGGGGGCGGTAATCAGCCCCAGCATTTT
NA,TRBV18,TRBD1,TRBJ2-3,CASSPTGVEDTQYF,TGTGCCAGCTCACCAACAGGGGTCGAGGATACGCAGTATTTT
NA,TRBV2,NA,TRBJ2-1,CASSRANEQFF,TGTGCCAGCAGCAGGGCAAATGAGCAGTTCTTC
NA,TRBV6-6,NA,TRBJ2-1,CASSSPSSYNEQFF,TGTGCCAGCAGTTCCCCGAGCTCCTACAATGAGCAGTTCTTC
NA,TRBV30,NA,TRBJ1-2,CAWDKDNYGYTF,TGTGCCTGGGACAAAGATAACTATGGCTACACCTTC
NA,TRBV19,NA,TRBJ2-2,CASSIRLAGELFF,TGTGCCAGTAGTATCCGGTTAGCCGGGGAGCTGTTTTTT
NA,TRBV4-1,NA,TRBJ1-1,CASSQDRGTEAFF,TGCGCCAGCAGCCAAGATCGGGGTACTGAAGCTTTCTTT
NA,TRBV4-3,NA,TRBJ1-1,CASSQAGEGLGTEAFF,TGCGCCAGCAGCCAAGCGGGGGAGGGTTTGGGCACTGAAGCTTTCTTT
NA,TRBV5-6,TRBD1,TRBJ2-6,CASSFPGQGYSGANVLTF,TGTGCCAGCAGCTTCCCGGGACAGGGCTACTCTGGGGCCAACGTCCTGACTTTC
few,TRBV15,NA,TRBJ2-3,CATSIGTYTDTQYF,TGTGCCACCAGCATCGGGACTTACACAGATACGCAGTATTTT
NA,TRBV11-3,TRBD2,TRBJ2-2,CASSLAPSGRGELFF,TGTGCCAGCAGCTTAGCCCCTAGCGGCAGGGGGGAGCTGTTTTTT
NA,TRBV6-6,NA,TRBJ2-2,CASKGSNTGELFF,TGTGCCAGCAAGGGGTCGAACACCGGGGAGCTGTTTTTT
NA,TRBV5-1,NA,TRBJ2-2,CASKGHVINTGELFF,TGCGCCAGCAAGGGACATGTGATAAACACCGGGGAGCTGTTTTTT
NA,TRBV19,NA,TRBJ1-5,CASRTGRNQPQHF,TGTGCCAGTAGAACCGGGAGGAATCAGCCCCAGCATTTT
NA,TRBV6-4,NA,TRBJ2-5,CASSDRDNETQYF,TGTGCCAGCAGTGACCGGGATAACGAGACCCAGTACTTC